The 21 T cell receptor beta chains in this list originate from one sample, sequenced in a study of T-cell reconstitution after alpha-beta-depleted transplantation in children. Unique molecular identifiers were incorporated into the prepared TCRbeta library. TCRdb fed the PCR reads into MiXCR, producing one record per CDR3 protein. The profile covers a few hundred thousand distinct CDR3 sequences, with roughly a quarter appearing a single time and 2% to 3% taken by the ten largest. The input for sequencing was PBMCs, taken before TCRalphabeta/CD19-depleted stem cell transplant. All receptors derive from a girl aged 2 to 10 with Fanconi anemia, due to receive a stem cell transplant.

The sample holds many counts of this clonotype. In DNA form, the CDR3 reads TGTGCCAGCAGGGACCCGGGCTATGGCTACACCTTC. This codes for CASRDPGYGYTF. J is TRBJ1-2 and V is TRBV25-1; D unclear. CDR1 and CDR2 (germline): MGHDK, SYGVNS. The CDR3 spans 12 residues. V was clipped by 6 bases and J by 4 bases, with 9 bases between them.

This clonotype came up many times. The chain links TRBV12-3 or TRBV12-4 to TRBJ1-1, with 10 bases that match TRBD1. Losses at the gene ends were 7 bases for V and 2 bases for J; bases not matched to a gene: 4. The CDR3 covers 14 residues. The CDR3 protein is CASTRQGANTEAFF. The CDR3 nucleotides read TGTGCCAGCACCCGACAGGGGGCTAACACTGAAGCTTTCTTT.

This clonotype was seen ten or more times. The chain is built from TRBV4-2 and TRBJ1-5; D gene ambiguous. Trimming removed 0 bases at V and 6 bases at J, with 6 bases between. The CDR3 is made up of 13 amino acids. Germline lookup yields CDR1 LGHNA and CDR2 YNFKEQ. CDR3 sequence reads: CASSQERIQPQHF. The DNA for the CDR3 is TGTGCCAGCAGCCAAGAACGGATTCAGCCCCAGCATTTT.

The table lists this clonotype with many counts. The chain joins TRBV15 to TRBJ2-3; 7 nucleotides match TRBD1. The length of the CDR3 is 16 residues. Unmatched junction bases numbered 8, after V lost 4 bases and J lost 1 base. Per germline, CDR1 LNHNV and CDR2 YYDKDF (reference sequence). The CDR3 nucleotides read TGTGCCACCAGCAAAGAAAGGGGGCCGGGCACAGATACGCAGTATTTT. Translating it yields CATSKERGPGTDTQYF.

This clonotype has ten or more counts. The V and J genes are TRBV29-1 and TRBJ2-2, with D perhaps matching TRBD1 or TRBD2 (5 bases each). The CDR3 is 15 residues long. V lost 2 bases to trimming and J lost 4 bases, with 14 bases between them. In germline, CDR1 is SQVTM, CDR2 ANQGSEA. The CDR3 reads CSVEFQGLATGELFF. In DNA, the CDR3 is TGCAGCGTTGAATTTCAGGGCCTAGCCACCGGGGAGCTGTTTTTT.

This clonotype was found many times. V and J are TRBV10-3 and TRBJ1-6; 10 nucleotides align to TRBD1. The CDR3 runs 16 residues. V shed 5 bases and J 4 bases; nucleotides not matched to a gene: 5. Germline values: CDR1 ENHRY, CDR2 SYGVKD. Here the CDR3 DNA reads TGTGCCATCAGTAGGACAGGGGGAGAATATAATTCACCCCTCCACTTT. This gives the protein CAISRTGGEYNSPLHF.

The V gene is TRBV29-1, the J gene TRBJ2-5; tentatively, D is TRBD2 (6 bases). The CDR3 covers 14 residues. The V gene's germline CDR1 is SQVTM and CDR2 ANQGSEA. V gave up 6 bases and J gave up 7 bases, with 21 bases separating them. CDR3 protein: CSVTGLQTSVTQYF. The CDR3 DNA sequence: TGCAGCGTGACGGGACTTCAAACCTCAGTGACCCAGTACTTC.

The chain uses TRBV10-3 and TRBJ2-7, with 13 bases fitting TRBD2. With V trimmed by 4 bases and J by 2 bases, 5 bases remained unmatched. In germline, CDR1 is ENHRY, CDR2 SYGVKD. The CDR3 loop spans 16 amino acids. The CDR3 DNA sequence: TGTGCCATCAGTGGGACTAGCGGGAGCCTTCCCTACGAGCAGTACTTC. Translated, it gives CAISGTSGSLPYEQYF.

This clonotype was counted at least ten times. The chain couples TRBV20-1 to TRBJ1-2, with D perhaps TRBD1 (5 bases). Germline V gene lookup returns CDR1 DFQATT and CDR2 SNEGSKA (reference sequence). This CDR3 comprises 14 residues. V lost 6 bases and J lost 8, with 22 bases in between. The CDR3 sequence is CSASGRGSERGYTF. In DNA, the CDR3 is TGCAGTGCCTCAGGGAGGGGCTCGGAAAGGGGCTACACCTTC.

This clonotype has only a few counts. This chain connects TRBV29-1 to TRBJ2-5, with a tentative D call TRBD2 (5 bases). The V end was cut by 4 bases, the J end by 2 bases, with 14 bases between. Germline CDR1 reads SQVTM; CDR2 reads ANQGSEA. The CDR3 loop spans 14 amino acids. CDR3 sequence reads: CSVVSTGNQETQYF. CDR3 DNA sequence: TGCAGCGTTGTCTCGACGGGGAATCAAGAGACCCAGTACTTC.

This clonotype appeared a few times. The chain combines TRBV29-1 with TRBJ1-6, with 8 nucleotides matching TRBD1. The V segment lost 4 bases and the J segment 8 bases; nucleotides outside the gene matches: 4. This CDR3 is 13 amino acids long. The germline gives CDR1 SQVTM, CDR2 ANQGSEA. The CDR3 region is CSVAKTGDSPLHF. The CDR3 nucleotides read TGCAGCGTTGCAAAGACAGGGGATTCACCCCTCCACTTT.

This clonotype came up a few times. The rearrangement uses TRBV5-6 and TRBJ2-3; D not certain. The CDR3 covers 15 residues. The V gene lost 1 base and the J gene lost 4 bases, with 13 bases spanning the gap. CDR1 and CDR2 from the germline V gene are SGHDT and YYEEEE. In nucleotides, the CDR3 is TGTGCCAGCAGCTTGTACGCATACCCCTCAGATACGCAGTATTTT. This sequence encodes CASSLYAYPSDTQYF. The whole variable domain, filled in from reference TRBV5-6 and TRBJ2-3, reads DAGVTQSPTHLIKTRGQQVTLRCSPKSGHDTVSWYQQALGQGPQFIFQYYEEEERQRGNFPDRFSGHQFPNYSSELNVNALLLGDSALYLCASSLYAYPSDTQYFGPGTRLTVL.

This clonotype was recorded at least ten times. The V and J genes are TRBV29-1 and TRBJ2-7; TRBD1 aligns across 7 bases. The CDR3 spans 13 residues. Germline values: CDR1 SQVTM, CDR2 ANQGSEA. V shed 6 bases and J 2 bases; nucleotides not matched to a gene: 7. CDR3 region: CSVERQGPYEQYF. The CDR3, as DNA: TGCAGCGTCGAAAGACAGGGCCCCTACGAGCAGTACTTC.

The sample holds a few counts of this clonotype. The CDR3: CSASFTSRRTDTQYF. In DNA, the CDR3 is TGCAGTGCTTCATTCACTAGCAGGCGCACAGATACGCAGTATTTT. The J gene is TRBJ2-3, the V gene TRBV20-1; weak D call: TRBD2 (6 bases). With 5 bases removed from V and 1 base from J, the gap between germline ends came to 16 bases. Germline CDR1 is DFQATT and CDR2 is SNEGSKA (reference sequence). The CDR3 contains 15 residues.

This clonotype was counted at least ten times. This chain connects TRBV20-1 to TRBJ1-2; weak D call: TRBD1 (6 bases). The V gene lost 6 bases and the J gene lost 10 bases, with 18 bases spanning the gap. In germline, CDR1 is DFQATT, CDR2 SNEGSKA (reference sequence). The CDR3 totals 12 residues. The CDR3 nucleotides read TGCAGTGCGTTAGGGGGGTCCGGTGCCTACACCTTC. It is translated as CSALGGSGAYTF.

The genes are TRBV20-1 and TRBJ2-5; D possibly uses TRBD1 or TRBD2 (5 bases each). This CDR3 is 15 amino acids long. Deletions cut 4 bases from V and 2 bases from J, with 17 bases between. Germline CDR1 reads DFQATT; CDR2 reads SNEGSKA (reference sequence). CDR3 sequence: CSAKGVRGRQETQYF. For the CDR3, the DNA is TGCAGTGCTAAGGGCGTGAGGGGAAGACAAGAGACCCAGTACTTC.

This clonotype came up a few times. The rearrangement uses TRBV6-5 and TRBJ1-1, with 7 bases matching TRBD1. Trimming cost V 4 bases and J 4 bases; bases outside gene matches: 3. Germline V CDR1 and CDR2: MNHEY, SVGAGI. The CDR3 covers 13 residues. CDR3 in DNA: TGTGCCAGCAGTTTTCAGGGGGGCACTGAAGCTTTCTTT. This translates into CASSFQGGTEAFF.

This chain uses TRBV7-3 with TRBJ2-5, with D uncertain. Trimming took off 1 base at V and 4 bases at J, with 7 bases between the two ends. Germline loops: CDR1 SGHTA, CDR2 FQGTGA. The CDR3 consists of 13 residues. The CDR3 protein is CASSLSRGETQYF. CDR3 DNA sequence: TGTGCCAGCAGCTTAAGTAGAGGAGAGACCCAGTACTTC.

This chain joins TRBV7-2 and TRBJ1-5; a weak D match, TRBD1 (5 bases). Germline loops: CDR1 SGHTA, CDR2 FQGNSA. This CDR3 is built from 15 residues. V shed 2 bases and J shed 6 bases, with 14 bases lying between them. CDR3 sequence (DNA): TGTGCCAGCAGCTTAAGCAGGGATTTCGCTCAGCCCCAGCATTTT. Amino acid sequence: CASSLSRDFAQPQHF. The complete variable domain, with remaining parts taken from reference TRBV7-2 and TRBJ1-5, reads GAGVSQSPSNKVTEKGKDVELRCDPISGHTALYWYRQSLGQGLEFLIYFQGNSAPDKSGLPSDRFSAERTGGSVSTLTIQRTQQEDSAVYLCASSLSRDFAQPQHFGDGTRLSIL.

This clonotype has only a few counts. The chain couples TRBV7-3 to TRBJ2-1; tentative D call: TRBD2 (5 bases). The CDR3 runs to 17 residues. Germline CDR1 is SGHTA and CDR2 is FQGTGA. Deletions cut 5 bases from V and 0 bases from J, with 17 bases between. CDR3 amino acids: CASSEGPFGGSYNEQFF. CDR3 DNA: TGTGCCAGCAGCGAAGGGCCGTTCGGAGGCTCCTACAATGAGCAGTTCTTC.

This clonotype showed up just a few times. The V call is TRBV6-5, the J call TRBJ2-5; 7 nucleotides match TRBD1. This CDR3 region has 15 residues. Germline lookup yields CDR1 MNHEY and CDR2 SVGAGI. The ends lost 2 bases at V and 5 bases at J; junction bases unmatched: 8. The CDR3 loop is CASSYRGRAFETQYF. CDR3 DNA sequence: TGTGCCAGCAGTTACAGGGGGCGGGCGTTTGAGACCCAGTACTTC.